The 20 T cell receptor beta chains in this list originate from one sample, sequenced in a study of beta chain features in type 1 diabetes. Points from the study as a whole: Type 1 diabetes patients had moderately but significantly shorter TCRB CDR3s in all four CD4+ subsets.

The authors reverse transcribed all of the isolated RNA, so sequencing captured expressed TCRB transcripts. Data came from immunoSEQ multiplex PCR; TCRdb stores just in-frame clones and leaves some out. The sample includes over 300,000 clones, approximately 9.7% seen only once; the top ten take around 1%. No cognate antigen is known for these TCRs. Sequenced material: central memory CD4+ T cells from blood. All receptors come from a young man with type 1 diabetes.

There are a few counts of this clone. This rearrangement joins TRBV9 to TRBJ1-6; D unclear. V lost 1 base and J 13 bases, leaving 21 bases between the germline ends. Germline V gene sequence: CDR1 SGDLS, CDR2 YYNGEE. CDR3 size: 16 residues. The CDR3 DNA is TGTGCCAGCAGCGTACAAGCGGCTGCCGGCGCACCGCCCCTCCACTTT. This codes for CASSVQAAAGAPPLHF.

This clone was seen a few times. V and J are TRBV2 and TRBJ2-7, with 14 bases fitting TRBD2. The CDR3 runs to 15 residues. Unmatched junction bases numbered 8, after V lost 6 bases and J lost 7 bases. CDR1 is SNHLY and CDR2 is FYNNEI in the germline V gene. The CDR3 loop is CASRSTSGGAREQYF. Written as DNA, the CDR3 is TGTGCCAGCAGGTCGACTAGCGGGGGGGCGAGAGAGCAGTACTTC.

This clone was seen only a few times. V usage is TRBV28 and J usage is TRBJ1-4; no clear D gene. Germline CDR1 MDHEN, CDR2 SYDVKM. Trimming took 3 bases from V and 8 from J, leaving 13 bases between them. The CDR3 extends over 14 amino acids. The CDR3 sequence: CASSFRGGSEKLFF. Written as DNA, the CDR3 is TGTGCCAGCAGTTTTCGGGGAGGGAGCGAAAAACTGTTTTTT.

V gene TRBV29-1 combines with J gene TRBJ2-5; D remains ambiguous. Between the trimmed V and J ends, which lost 4 bases and 0 bases, there was a span of 12 bases. The CDR3 has 14 amino acids. The V gene's germline CDR1 is SQVTM and CDR2 ANQGSEA. The CDR3 here is CSVVSPNNQETQYF. The CDR3 DNA reads TGCAGCGTTGTCAGCCCGAACAACCAAGAGACCCAGTACTTC.

This clone was picked up many times. The chain has TRBV15 and TRBJ2-1, with D possibly called TRBD1 or TRBD2 (5 bases each). Germline V gene lookup returns CDR1 LNHNV and CDR2 YYDKDF (reference sequence). V shed 1 base and J shed 6 bases, with 7 bases lying between them. This CDR3 spans 13 amino acids. This CDR3 is CATSRVGVNEQFF. The DNA for the CDR3 is TGTGCCACCAGCAGAGTGGGGGTCAATGAGCAGTTCTTC.

This clone was seen only a few times. CDR3 DNA: TGTGCCACCAGCAGGGAGGGGGATGACTACACCTTC. Its translation: CATSREGDDYTF. The chain links TRBV15 to TRBJ1-2, with D possibly matching TRBD1 (6 bases). Germline CDR1 and CDR2: LNHNV and YYDKDF (reference sequence). V was clipped by 3 bases and J by 10 bases, with 12 bases between them. The CDR3 runs to 12 residues.

This sequence joins TRBV30 and TRBJ2-3, with 7 bases identical to TRBD2. The CDR3 totals 14 residues. V shed 4 bases and J 4 bases; nucleotides not matched to a gene: 8. The germline gives CDR1 GTSNPN, CDR2 SVGIG (reference sequence). CDR3 DNA: TGTGCCTGGAAGGGACTAATGACTTCAGATACGCAGTATTTT. It codes for CAWKGLMTSDTQYF.

J is TRBJ2-7 and V is TRBV10-3; 14 nucleotides align to TRBD2. The V and J ends lost 7 bases and 5 bases, in that order; junction bases with no gene match: 4. The CDR3 spans 14 residues. Germline CDR1 reads ENHRY; CDR2 reads SYGVKD. CDR3 in DNA: TGTGCCATCACCGGACTAGCGGGGGGCCACGAGCAGTACTTC. Its translation is CAITGLAGGHEQYF.

The CDR3 is CASSHRGERPNEQFF. CDR3 coding DNA: TGTGCCAGCAGCCACCGGGGGGAGAGGCCCAATGAGCAGTTCTTC. The V call is TRBV11-2, the J call TRBJ2-1, with 7 bases aligning to TRBD2. The CDR3 covers 15 residues. Looked up from germline, CDR1 is SGHAT and CDR2 is FQNNGV. V lost 5 bases and J lost 6; bases outside the gene matches: 10.

The chain employs TRBV27 and TRBJ2-3; 7 bases map to TRBD2. The CDR3 is 17 residues long. The germline V gene has CDR1 MNHEY and CDR2 SMNVEV (reference sequence). The J segment lost 1 base and the V segment lost 0 bases, leaving 7 bases of the junction unmatched. The CDR3 reads CASSLSRGSGGTDTQYF. CDR3 bases: TGTGCCAGCAGTTTATCCCGGGGAAGCGGGGGCACAGATACGCAGTATTTT.

The chain recombines TRBV7-2 with TRBJ2-7, with TRBD1 matching 11 bases. V shed 4 bases and J 2 bases; nucleotides not matched to a gene: 4. CDR1 is SGHTA and CDR2 is FQGNSA in the germline V gene. The CDR3 is 15 amino acids. CDR3 nucleotides: TGTGCCAGCAGCTCCCTGGGACAGGGGGCCTACGAGCAGTACTTC. Translating gives CASSSLGQGAYEQYF.

This clone was seen more than once but under ten times. This chain connects TRBV15 to TRBJ1-3; D is uncertain. The CDR3 has 17 amino acids. V was cut by 1 base and J by 0 bases, with 13 bases left in between. Germline values: CDR1 LNHNV, CDR2 YYDKDF (reference sequence). Here the CDR3 reads CATSRGEGGPSGNTIYF. The CDR3 nucleotides read TGTGCCACCAGCAGAGGAGAAGGCGGTCCCTCTGGAAACACCATATATTTT.

For the CDR3, the DNA is TGCAGCGTCGTAAAATCCATAGAGGGTGGCTACACCTTC. Translation: CSVVKSIEGGYTF. The chain combines TRBV29-1 with TRBJ1-2; unclear D gene. With 6 bases removed from V and 7 bases from J, the gap between germline ends came to 18 bases. Germline values: CDR1 SQVTM, CDR2 ANQGSEA. The CDR3 length is 13 residues. Complete variable domain (other parts from reference TRBV29-1 and TRBJ1-2): SAVISQKPSRDICQRGTSLTIQCQVDSQVTMMFWYRQQPGQSLTLIATANQGSEATYESGFVIDKFPISRPNLTFSTLTVSNMSPEDSSIYLCSVVKSIEGGYTFGSGTRLTVV.

The chain carries TRBV6-6 and TRBJ2-7; D unresolved. Germline V gives CDR1 MNHNY, CDR2 SVGAGI (reference sequence). Trimming cost V 6 bases and J 4 bases, with 10 bases left between them. The CDR3 is 12 residues long. CDR3 residues: CASSTDGYEQYF. The CDR3 region has the DNA TGTGCCAGCAGCACGGACGGGTACGAGCAGTACTTC.

This clone was seen more than once but under ten times. V gene TRBV19 combines with J gene TRBJ2-1; possible D gene TRBD2, 6 bases. The V gene's germline CDR1 is LNHDA and CDR2 SQIVND (reference sequence). V lost 1 base to trimming and J lost 3 bases, with 13 bases between them. The CDR3 extends over 16 amino acids. The CDR3 sequence: CASSIATGDLYNEQFF. For the CDR3, the DNA is TGTGCCAGTAGTATAGCGACGGGGGACCTCTACAATGAGCAGTTCTTC.

This clone has only a few counts. This may come from a read error, since a much larger clone is one base off. Other DNA sequences from this sample encode an identical CDR3 as well. This chain connects TRBV7-9 to TRBJ1-1; no firm D call. Trimming stripped 3 bases from V and 0 bases from J, with 2 bases between. Germline V gene sequence: CDR1 SEHNR, CDR2 FQNEAQ (reference sequence). The CDR3 covers 12 residues. CDR3 coding DNA: TGTGCCAGCAGCTTGGTGAACACTGAAGCTTTCTTT. Protein: CASSLVNTEAFF. Full variable domain (remainder filled in from reference TRBV7-9 and TRBJ1-1): DTGVSQNPRHKITKRGQNVTFRCDPISEHNRLYWYRQTLGQGPEFLTYFQNEAQLEKSRLLSDRFSAERPKGSFSTLEIQRTEQGDSAMYLCASSLVNTEAFFGQGTRLTVV.

This chain connects TRBV20-1 to TRBJ1-1, with D perhaps matching TRBD1 (6 bases). The CDR3 runs to 10 residues. The V gene's germline CDR1 is DFQATT and CDR2 SNEGSKA (reference sequence). Trimming cost V 3 bases and J 10 bases, with 9 bases left between them. CDR3 sequence (DNA): TGCAGTGCTAGTAGGGGGGGAGCTTTCTTT. Amino acids: CSASRGGAFF.

This sequence joins TRBV15 and TRBJ1-1; D is undetermined. The CDR3 has 14 residues. Germline lookup yields CDR1 LNHNV and CDR2 YYDKDF (reference sequence). Trimming stripped 0 bases from V and 5 bases from J, with 10 bases between. The CDR3 spells CATSRDETSTEAFF. The CDR3 nucleotides are TGTGCCACCAGCAGAGATGAAACATCGACTGAAGCTTTCTTT.

V gene TRBV7-9 combines with J gene TRBJ1-6; 8 bases agree with TRBD1. The V gene's germline CDR1 is SEHNR and CDR2 FQNEAQ (reference sequence). The J segment lost 0 bases and the V segment lost 4 bases, leaving 5 bases of the junction unmatched. The CDR3 totals 17 residues. The CDR3 sequence is CASSSGQASSYNSPLHF. CDR3 coding DNA: TGTGCCAGCAGCTCGGGACAGGCGAGCTCCTATAATTCACCCCTCCACTTT.

This clone showed up just a few times. The chain couples TRBV19 to TRBJ2-7; tentative D call: TRBD2 (5 bases). Germline V gene lookup returns CDR1 LNHDA and CDR2 SQIVND (reference sequence). Trimming left V 3 bases short and J 3 bases short, with 12 bases between. The length of the CDR3 is 14 residues. This CDR3 reads CASSMRELYYEQYF. CDR3 nucleotide sequence: TGTGCCAGTAGTATGAGGGAACTGTACTACGAGCAGTACTTC.